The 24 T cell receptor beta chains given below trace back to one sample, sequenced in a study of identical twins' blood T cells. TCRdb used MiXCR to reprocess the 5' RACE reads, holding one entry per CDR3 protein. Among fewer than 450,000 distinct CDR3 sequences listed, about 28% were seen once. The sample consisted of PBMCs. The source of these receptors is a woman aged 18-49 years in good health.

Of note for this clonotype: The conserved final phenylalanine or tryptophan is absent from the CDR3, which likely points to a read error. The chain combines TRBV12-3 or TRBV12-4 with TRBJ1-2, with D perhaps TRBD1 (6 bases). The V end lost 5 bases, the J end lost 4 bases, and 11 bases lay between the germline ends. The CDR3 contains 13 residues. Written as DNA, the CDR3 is TGTGCCAGCAGTCGACAGGCTAGCTATGGCTACACCTTA. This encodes CASSRQASYGYTL.

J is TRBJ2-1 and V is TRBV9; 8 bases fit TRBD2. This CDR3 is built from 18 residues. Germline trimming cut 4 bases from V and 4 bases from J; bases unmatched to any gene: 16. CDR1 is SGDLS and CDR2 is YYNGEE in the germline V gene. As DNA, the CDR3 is TGTGCCAGCAGCCCTCGACTGGAAGCGGGAGTAACTTACAATGAGCAGTTCTTC. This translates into CASSPRLEAGVTYNEQFF. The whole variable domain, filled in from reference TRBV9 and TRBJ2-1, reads DSGVTQTPKHLITATGQRVTLRCSPRSGDLSVYWYQQSLDQGLQFLIQYYNGEERAKGNILERFSAQQFPDLHSELNLSSLELGDSALYFCASSPRLEAGVTYNEQFFGPGTRLTVL.

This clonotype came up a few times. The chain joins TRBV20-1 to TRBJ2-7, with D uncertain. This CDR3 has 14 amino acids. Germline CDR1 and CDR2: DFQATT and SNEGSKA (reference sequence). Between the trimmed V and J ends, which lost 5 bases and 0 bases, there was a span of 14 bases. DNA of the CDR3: TGCAGTGCTTCTCCTGCCAAGAGCTCCTACGAGCAGTACTTC. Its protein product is CSASPAKSSYEQYF.

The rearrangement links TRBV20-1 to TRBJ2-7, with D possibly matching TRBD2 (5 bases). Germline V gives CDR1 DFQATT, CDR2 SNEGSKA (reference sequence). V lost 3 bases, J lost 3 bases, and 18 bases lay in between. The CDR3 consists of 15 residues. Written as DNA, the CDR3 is TGCAGTGCTAGCAAACAGCGAGGGCCTATCTACGAGCAGTACTTC. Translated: CSASKQRGPIYEQYF.

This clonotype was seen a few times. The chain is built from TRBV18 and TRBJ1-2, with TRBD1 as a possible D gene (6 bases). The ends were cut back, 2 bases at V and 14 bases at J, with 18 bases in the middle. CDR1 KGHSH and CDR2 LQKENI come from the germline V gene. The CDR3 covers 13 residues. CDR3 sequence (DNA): TGTGCCAGCTCACCAACCCGGACAGAAGAGTTTACCTTC. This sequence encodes CASSPTRTEEFTF.

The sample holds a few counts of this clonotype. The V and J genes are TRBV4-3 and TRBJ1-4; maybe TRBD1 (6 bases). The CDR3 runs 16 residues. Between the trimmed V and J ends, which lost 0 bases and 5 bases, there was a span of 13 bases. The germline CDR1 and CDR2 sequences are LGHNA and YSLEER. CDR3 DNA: TGCGCCAGCAGCCAAGATTCAGCAGGGGACAATGAAAAACTGTTTTTT. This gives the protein CASSQDSAGDNEKLFF.

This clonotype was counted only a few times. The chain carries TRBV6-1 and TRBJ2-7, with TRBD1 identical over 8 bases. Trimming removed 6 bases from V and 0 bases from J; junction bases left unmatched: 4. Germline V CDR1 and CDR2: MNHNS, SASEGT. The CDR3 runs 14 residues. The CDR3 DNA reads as TGTGCCAGCAGATGGACAGGGAGCTCCTACGAGCAGTACTTC. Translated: CASRWTGSSYEQYF.

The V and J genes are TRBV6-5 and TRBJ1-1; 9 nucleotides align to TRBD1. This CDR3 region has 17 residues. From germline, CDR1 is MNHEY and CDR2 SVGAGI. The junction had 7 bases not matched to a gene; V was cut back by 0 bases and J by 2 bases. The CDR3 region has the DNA TGTGCCAGCAGTTACTCGAGGACAGGGGCCTTAAACACTGAAGCTTTCTTT. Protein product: CASSYSRTGALNTEAFF.

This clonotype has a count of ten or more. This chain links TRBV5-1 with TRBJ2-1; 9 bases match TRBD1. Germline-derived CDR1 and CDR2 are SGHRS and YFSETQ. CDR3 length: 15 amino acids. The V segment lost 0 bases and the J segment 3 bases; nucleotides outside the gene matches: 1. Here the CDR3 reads CASSLGDRDYNEQFF. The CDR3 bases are TGCGCCAGCAGCTTGGGGGACAGGGACTACAATGAGCAGTTCTTC.

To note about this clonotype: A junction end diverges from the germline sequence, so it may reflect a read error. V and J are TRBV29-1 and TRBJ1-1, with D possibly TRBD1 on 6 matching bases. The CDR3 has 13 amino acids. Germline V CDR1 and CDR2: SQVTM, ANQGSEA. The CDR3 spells CVGGGQNLGWASF. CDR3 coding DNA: TGCGTGGGGGGCGGACAGAACCTTGGGTGGGCTTCCTTT.

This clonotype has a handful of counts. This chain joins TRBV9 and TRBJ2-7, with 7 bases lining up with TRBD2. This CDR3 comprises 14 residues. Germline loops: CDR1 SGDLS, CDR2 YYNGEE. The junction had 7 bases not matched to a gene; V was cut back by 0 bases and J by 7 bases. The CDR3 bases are TGTGCCAGCAGCGTAGAGAGGACTAGGGGTGAGCAGTACTTC. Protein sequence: CASSVERTRGEQYF.

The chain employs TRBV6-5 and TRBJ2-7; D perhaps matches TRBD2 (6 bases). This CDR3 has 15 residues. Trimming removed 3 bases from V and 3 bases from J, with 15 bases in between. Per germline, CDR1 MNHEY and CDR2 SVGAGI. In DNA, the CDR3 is TGTGCCAGCAGTTATGGGAATAGCGGCCTCTACGAGCAGTACTTC. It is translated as CASSYGNSGLYEQYF.

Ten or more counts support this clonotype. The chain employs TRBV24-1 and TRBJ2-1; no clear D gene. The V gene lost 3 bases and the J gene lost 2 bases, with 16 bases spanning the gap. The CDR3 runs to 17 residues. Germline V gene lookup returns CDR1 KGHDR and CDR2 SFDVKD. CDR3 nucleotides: TGTGCCACCAGTGATCGGCCAGGTACTTCTACCTACAATGAGCAGTTCTTC. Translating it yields CATSDRPGTSTYNEQFF.

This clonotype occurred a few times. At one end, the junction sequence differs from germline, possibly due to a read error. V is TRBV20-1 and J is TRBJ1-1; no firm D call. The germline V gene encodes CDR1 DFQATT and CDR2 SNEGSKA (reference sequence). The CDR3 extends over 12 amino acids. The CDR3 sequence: CSALVLNTESFF. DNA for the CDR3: TGCAGTGCTCTGGTCCTGAACACTGAATCTTTCTTT.

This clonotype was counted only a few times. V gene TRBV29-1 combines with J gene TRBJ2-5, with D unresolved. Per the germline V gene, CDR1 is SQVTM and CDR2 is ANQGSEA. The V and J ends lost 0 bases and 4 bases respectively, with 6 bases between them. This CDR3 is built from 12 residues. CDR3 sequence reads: CSVEDGGETQYF. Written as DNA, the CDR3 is TGCAGCGTTGAAGACGGTGGAGAGACCCAGTACTTC.

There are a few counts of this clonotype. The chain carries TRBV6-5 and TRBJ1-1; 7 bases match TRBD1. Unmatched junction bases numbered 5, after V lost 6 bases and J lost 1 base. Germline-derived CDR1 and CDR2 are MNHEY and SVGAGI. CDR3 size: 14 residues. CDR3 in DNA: TGTGCCAGCAGACGGGACAGAGAGAACACTGAAGCTTTCTTT. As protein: CASRRDRENTEAFF.

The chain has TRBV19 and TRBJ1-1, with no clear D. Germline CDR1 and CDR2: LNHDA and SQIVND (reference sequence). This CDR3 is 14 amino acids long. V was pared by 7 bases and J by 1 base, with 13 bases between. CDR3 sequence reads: CASKWLWENTEAFF. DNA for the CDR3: TGTGCCAGTAAATGGCTTTGGGAGAACACTGAAGCTTTCTTT.

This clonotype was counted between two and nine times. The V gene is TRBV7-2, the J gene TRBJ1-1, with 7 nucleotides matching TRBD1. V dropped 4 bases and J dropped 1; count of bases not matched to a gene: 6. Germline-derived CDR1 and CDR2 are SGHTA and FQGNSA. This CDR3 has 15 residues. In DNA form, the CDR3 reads TGTGCCAGCAGCTCTCCGGGACAGTGGAACACTGAAGCTTTCTTT. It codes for CASSSPGQWNTEAFF.

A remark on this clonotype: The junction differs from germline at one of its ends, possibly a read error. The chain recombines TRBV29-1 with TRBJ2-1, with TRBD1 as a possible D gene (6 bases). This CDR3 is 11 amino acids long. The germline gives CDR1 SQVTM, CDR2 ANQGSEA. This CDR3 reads CSEGHYDEQFF. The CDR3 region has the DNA TGCAGCGAGGGACACTACGATGAGCAGTTCTTC.

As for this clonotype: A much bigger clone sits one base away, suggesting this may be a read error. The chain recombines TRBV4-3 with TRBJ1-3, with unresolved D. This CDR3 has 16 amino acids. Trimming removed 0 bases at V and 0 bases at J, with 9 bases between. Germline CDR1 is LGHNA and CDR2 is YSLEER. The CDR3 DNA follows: TGCGCCAGCAGCCAAGACGAGACAACCTCTGGAAACACCATATATTTT. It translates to CASSQDETTSGNTIYF.

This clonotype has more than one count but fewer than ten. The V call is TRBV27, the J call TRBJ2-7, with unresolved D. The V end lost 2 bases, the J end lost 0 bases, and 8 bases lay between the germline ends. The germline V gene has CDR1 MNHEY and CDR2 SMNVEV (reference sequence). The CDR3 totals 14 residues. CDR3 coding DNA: TGTGCCAGCAGTTTAGAAAGGCCCTCCTACGAGCAGTACTTC. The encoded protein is CASSLERPSYEQYF.

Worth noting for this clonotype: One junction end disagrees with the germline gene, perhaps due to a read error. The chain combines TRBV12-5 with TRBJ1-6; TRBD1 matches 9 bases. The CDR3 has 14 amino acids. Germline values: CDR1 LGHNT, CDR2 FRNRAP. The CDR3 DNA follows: TGTGCTAGTGTTTTGGACAGGGGTAATTCACCCCTCCACTTT. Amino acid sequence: CASVLDRGNSPLHF.

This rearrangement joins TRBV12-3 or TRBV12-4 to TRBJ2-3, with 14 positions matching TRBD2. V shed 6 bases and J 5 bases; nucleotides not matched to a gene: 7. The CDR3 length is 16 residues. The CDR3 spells CASRRLAGGPGDTQYF. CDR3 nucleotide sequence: TGTGCCAGCAGACGACTAGCGGGGGGGCCAGGAGATACGCAGTATTTT.

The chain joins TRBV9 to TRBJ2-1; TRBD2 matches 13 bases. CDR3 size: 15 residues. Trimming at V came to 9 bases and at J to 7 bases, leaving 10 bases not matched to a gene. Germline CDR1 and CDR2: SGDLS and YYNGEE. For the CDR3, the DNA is TGTGCCAACGGCCCCGGACTAGCGGGAGTAAATGAGCAGTTCTTC. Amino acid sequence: CANGPGLAGVNEQFF.